Listed here are 10 T cell receptor beta chains from one sample, sequenced in a study of CD8+CD57+ T cells in acquired aplastic anemia. The use of genomic DNA as template underpinned the TCR beta VDJ and CDR3 profiling. TCRdb independently ran MiXCR on the reads; one entry per CDR3 protein. Counted here are approximately 300,000 distinct CDR3 sequences, 56% occurring once; the ten biggest clones make up around 1.2%. Sequenced patients had shown CD8+CD57+ cell expansion by flow cytometry. Sequenced input: sorted CD4+, CD8+, or CD8+CD57+ T cells (not recorded which) from PBMCs. These receptors all stem from a human donor with aplastic anemia.

CDR3 in DNA: TGTGCCACCAGTGATTCGGCGAGGGAGACCCAGTACTTC. The encoded protein is CATSDSARETQYF. The gene calls are TRBV24-1 and TRBJ2-5; D unresolved. The V gene's germline CDR1 is KGHDR and CDR2 SFDVKD. Trimming cost V 2 bases and J 5 bases, with 8 bases left between them. The CDR3 covers 13 residues.

At least ten counts were recorded for this clonotype. The chain joins TRBV7-9 to TRBJ1-1, with D possibly TRBD1 on 5 matching bases. Germline-derived CDR1 and CDR2 are SEHNR and FQNEAQ (reference sequence). V lost 2 bases and J lost 1, with 11 bases in between. This CDR3 comprises 15 residues. Here the CDR3 DNA reads TGTGCCAGCAGCTTAATTGGTGGGGGGAACACTGAAGCTTTCTTT. Amino acids: CASSLIGGGNTEAFF.

CDR3 coding DNA: TGTGCCAGCAGGCGGACACAGAATTCACCCCTCCACTTT. Translated: CASRRTQNSPLHF. This rearrangement joins TRBV12-3 or TRBV12-4 to TRBJ1-6; a possible D gene is TRBD1 (5 bases). V was pared by 6 bases and J by 7 bases, with 10 bases between. The CDR3 is 13 amino acids.

This clonotype has a count of ten or more. The junction departs from the called germline gene at one end, perhaps through a read error. The chain uses TRBV10-2 and TRBJ1-5, with D hard to call. This CDR3 has 14 amino acids. Germline CDR1 is WSHSY and CDR2 is SAAADI. The CDR3 reads CASSELGGNQPQHF. The CDR3 DNA reads as TGTGCCAGCAGTGAACTCGGGGGCAATCAGCCCCAGCATTTT.

A note on this clonotype: One base away lies a much larger clone, so this may be a sequencing read error. This rearrangement joins TRBV5-1 to TRBJ2-3; 12 positions agree with TRBD2. This CDR3 spans 15 amino acids. In germline, CDR1 is SGHRS, CDR2 YFSETQ. This CDR3 is CASKTSGSSPDTRYF. As DNA, the CDR3 is TGCGCCAGCAAGACTAGCGGGAGCAGCCCAGATACGCGGTATTTT.

Many counts were recorded for this clonotype. The chain uses TRBV5-6 and TRBJ1-2; the D is unclear. V dropped 5 bases and J dropped 7 bases, with 18 bases sitting between them. CDR1 SGHDT and CDR2 YYEEEE come from the germline V gene. The CDR3 length is 14 residues. The CDR3: CASSKGTLIFGYTF. CDR3 DNA sequence: TGTGCCAGCAGTAAGGGAACCCTAATTTTTGGCTACACCTTC.

The chain is built from TRBV19 and TRBJ1-1; D ambiguous. V was cut by 0 bases and J by 9 bases, with 14 bases left in between. The CDR3 is 14 residues long. CDR1 is LNHDA, CDR2 SQIVND, per germline (reference sequence). The CDR3 spells CASSIDRRRPKAFF. The DNA for the CDR3 is TGTGCCAGTAGTATAGATCGGCGCAGGCCCAAAGCTTTCTTT.

Concerning this clonotype: A read error may explain this, as a much larger clone is one base away. V and J are TRBV18 and TRBJ2-7; no clear D. The CDR3 is 13 amino acids. Trimming cost V 1 base and J 7 bases, with 11 bases left between them. Germline loops: CDR1 KGHSH, CDR2 LQKENI. CDR3 sequence reads: CASSPLGDGEQYF. As DNA, the CDR3 is TGTGCCAGCTCACCACTGGGCGATGGAGAGCAGTACTTC.

Concerning this clonotype: The germline gene is not matched at one end of the junction; a read error may be the cause. The chain recombines TRBV5-1 with TRBJ2-5, with TRBD1 matching over 7 bases. CDR1 and CDR2 from the germline V gene are SGHRS and YFSETQ. The CDR3 is made up of 15 amino acids. The DNA of the CDR3 is TGTGCCAGCAGCTTGCTCGACAGGGTTAAGGGGACCCAGTACTTC. It encodes CASSLLDRVKGTQYF.

This clonotype was seen a handful of times. The chain uses TRBV20-1 and TRBJ2-1; TRBD2 aligns across 7 bases. CDR3 size: 14 residues. In germline, CDR1 is DFQATT, CDR2 SNEGSKA (reference sequence). V shed 3 bases and J 2 bases; nucleotides not matched to a gene: 4. The CDR3 nucleotides are TGCAGTGCTAGGGGCGGGAGACCCTACAATGAGCAGTTCTTC. Translating it yields CSARGGRPYNEQFF.